A selection of T cell receptor beta chains follows, all from one sample in a study of cytomegalovirus exposure and HLA in healthy donors. Assay: immunoSEQ multiplex PCR; the TCRdb copy retains only in-frame clones and omits some. The sample lists 95,000 to 150,000 clones; over 15% were seen once. The sequencing sample was made of PBMCs. These receptors were obtained from a female donor in good health and CMV-seropositive. Each CDR3 is given with its conserved first and last residue. D genes are given only for firm matches.

J gene,D gene,V gene,CDR3 protein
TRBJ2-7,-,TRBV28,CASSLSTSYEQYF
TRBJ1-1,-,TRBV18,CASSPLFGTAEGEAFF
TRBJ2-7,-,TRBV5-6,CASSLLGSYSYEQYF
TRBJ2-1,-,TRBV19,CASSISWNEQFF
TRBJ1-2,TRBD1,TRBV7-2,CASSTRDSSLFFF
TRBJ2-1,TRBD2,TRBV25-1,CASSEAGGLHEQFF
TRBJ1-1,-,TRBV7-2,CASSLGQNTEAFF
TRBJ2-7,TRBD1,TRBV2,CASSEQGERYEQYF
TRBJ1-3,-,TRBV11-3,CASSLGPDTGNTIYF
TRBJ2-7,TRBD1,TRBV5-1,CASSLDLQGAYEQYF
TRBJ1-3,-,TRBV2,CASSERARAGNTIYF
TRBJ1-5,-,TRBV28,CASSFPNQPQHF
TRBJ1-2,TRBD1,TRBV7-2,CASSSDRVRGYTF
TRBJ2-7,TRBD2,TRBV4-1,CASSHGGGRATYEQYF
TRBJ2-3,TRBD2,TRBV29-1,CSVNSGGNTDTQYF
TRBJ2-2,-,TRBV5-5,CASSLAGNMNTGELFF
TRBJ1-1,TRBD1,TRBV5-1,CASSLRQGTYTEAFF
TRBJ1-6,-,TRBV4-2,CASSTGSNSPLHF
TRBJ1-1,-,TRBV30,CAWSVQGQDTEAFF
TRBJ1-6,TRBD1,TRBV4-2,CASSQGQGVLFSPLHF
TRBJ2-3,-,TRBV6-5,CASSSQPTGGTDTQYF
TRBJ2-3,TRBD2,TRBV5-1,CASSSRRGDTDTQYF
TRBJ2-2,-,TRBV19,CASSIGAANTGELFF
TRBJ1-1,TRBD1,TRBV7-2,CASSRTGLNTEAFF
TRBJ2-7,TRBD2,TRBV7-2,CASSLAGLAGGPLEQYF
TRBJ2-1,-,TRBV30,CAEASSYNEQFF